One T cell receptor beta chain is described in this entry. The antigen remains unidentified. These data come from a study of cytotoxic CD8 clonotypes in ibrutinib-treated CLL. Looking at the study overall: Partial response was seen in 24 patients and complete response in 2; after median around 69 months, about 15 stayed remitted, about 12 progressed. Following a median 12 months of treatment, with a range of 6 to 36, response samples were taken. Average yields of around 260,000 productive templates and 75,000 to 95,000 productive rearrangements characterized the samples. Study-level results: The public clonotypes identified were infrequent and showed contraction or stability on treatment.

TCRdb's copy holds only in-frame clones and misses some; the assay was immunoSEQ multiplex PCR. The repertoire has about 130,000 clones, 70% to 90% of them found once; the top ten carry about 2%. The sequence was collected from a human donor with chronic lymphocytic leukemia. Source: PBMCs, taken after 24 months of ibrutinib treatment.

This CDR3 is CASDRGDGYTF. The CDR3 DNA follows: TGTGCCAGCGACAGGGGAGATGGCTACACCTTC. The chain employs TRBV28 and TRBJ1-2; 8 nucleotides line up with TRBD1. Trimming cost V 8 bases and J 6 bases; bases outside gene matches: 2. Germline V gene data show CDR1 as MDHEN and CDR2 as SYDVKM. The CDR3 totals 11 residues.